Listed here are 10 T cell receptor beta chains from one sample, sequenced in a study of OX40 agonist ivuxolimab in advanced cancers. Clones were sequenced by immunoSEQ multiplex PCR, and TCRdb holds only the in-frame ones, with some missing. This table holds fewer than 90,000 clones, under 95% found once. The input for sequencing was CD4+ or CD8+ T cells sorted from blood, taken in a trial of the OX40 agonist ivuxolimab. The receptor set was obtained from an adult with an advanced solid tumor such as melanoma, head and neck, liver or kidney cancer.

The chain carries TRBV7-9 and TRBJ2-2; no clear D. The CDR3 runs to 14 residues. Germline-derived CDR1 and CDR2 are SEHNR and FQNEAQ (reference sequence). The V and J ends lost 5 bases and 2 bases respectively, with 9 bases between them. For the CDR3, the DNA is TGTGCCAGCAGCCAAATGGGAAACACCGGGGAGCTGTTTTTT. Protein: CASSQMGNTGELFF.

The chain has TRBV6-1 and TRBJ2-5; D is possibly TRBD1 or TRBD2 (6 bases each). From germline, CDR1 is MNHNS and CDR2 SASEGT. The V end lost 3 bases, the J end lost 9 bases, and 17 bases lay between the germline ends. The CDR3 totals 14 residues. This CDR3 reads CASSDGGTAPPQYF. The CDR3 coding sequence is TGTGCCAGCAGTGACGGGGGCACCGCACCCCCCCAGTACTTC.

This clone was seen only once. The CDR3 coding sequence is TGTGCCAGCAGTGTTGGAGCGGGGGCGTTCTACGAGCAGTACTTC. Translating gives CASSVGAGAFYEQYF. The chain couples TRBV2 to TRBJ2-7; 8 positions agree with TRBD2. Germline loops: CDR1 SNHLY, CDR2 FYNNEI. V trimming: 4 bases; J trimming: 3 bases; junction bases outside the gene matches: 8. The CDR3 covers 15 residues. The full variable domain, with the rest looked up from reference TRBV2 and TRBJ2-7, is EPEVTQTPSHQVTQMGQEVILRCVPISNHLYFYWYRQILGQKVEFLVSFYNNEISEKSEIFDDQFSVERPDGSNFTLKIRSTKLEDSAMYFCASSVGAGAFYEQYFGPGTRLTVT.

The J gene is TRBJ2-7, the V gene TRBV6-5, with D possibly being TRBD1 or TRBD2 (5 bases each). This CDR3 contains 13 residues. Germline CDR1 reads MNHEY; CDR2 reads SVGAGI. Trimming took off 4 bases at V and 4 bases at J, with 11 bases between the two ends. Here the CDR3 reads CASSLGPKYEQYF. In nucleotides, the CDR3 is TGTGCCAGCAGTTTGGGACCTAAGTACGAGCAGTACTTC.

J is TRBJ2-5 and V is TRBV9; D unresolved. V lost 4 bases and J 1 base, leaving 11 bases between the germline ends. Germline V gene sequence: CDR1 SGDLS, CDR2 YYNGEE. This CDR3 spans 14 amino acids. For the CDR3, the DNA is TGTGCCAGCAGCTCGGCTCGCCCCCAAGAGACCCAGTACTTC. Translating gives CASSSARPQETQYF.

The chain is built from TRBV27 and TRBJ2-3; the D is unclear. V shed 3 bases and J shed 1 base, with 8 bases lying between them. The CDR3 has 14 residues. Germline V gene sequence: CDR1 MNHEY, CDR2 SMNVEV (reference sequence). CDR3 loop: CASSFFGRTDTQYF. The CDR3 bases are TGTGCCAGCAGTTTTTTCGGACGCACAGATACGCAGTATTTT.

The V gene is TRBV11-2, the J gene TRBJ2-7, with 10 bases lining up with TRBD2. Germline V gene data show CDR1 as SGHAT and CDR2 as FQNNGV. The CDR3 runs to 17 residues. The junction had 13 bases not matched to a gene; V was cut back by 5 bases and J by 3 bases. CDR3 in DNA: TGTGCCAGCAGCCTAACGGCTCTAGCGGGAGCGCGCTACGAGCAGTACTTC. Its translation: CASSLTALAGARYEQYF.

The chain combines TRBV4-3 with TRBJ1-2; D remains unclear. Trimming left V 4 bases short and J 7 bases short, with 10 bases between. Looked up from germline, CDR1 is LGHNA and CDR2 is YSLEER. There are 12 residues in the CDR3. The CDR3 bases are TGCGCCAGCAGCCGAACCAGTGGTGGCTACACCTTC. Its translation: CASSRTSGGYTF.

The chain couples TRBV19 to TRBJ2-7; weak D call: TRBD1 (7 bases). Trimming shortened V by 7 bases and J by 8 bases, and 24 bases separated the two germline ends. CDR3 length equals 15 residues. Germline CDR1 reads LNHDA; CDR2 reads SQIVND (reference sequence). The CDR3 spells CASKPTGDSSTKQYF. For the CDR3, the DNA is TGTGCCAGTAAACCAACGGGGGACAGCTCTACGAAGCAGTACTTC. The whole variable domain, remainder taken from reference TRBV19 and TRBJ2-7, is DGGITQSPKYLFRKEGQNVTLSCEQNLNHDAMYWYRQDPGQGLRLIYYSQIVNDFQKGDIAEGYSVSREKKESFPLTVTSAQKNPTAFYLCASKPTGDSSTKQYFGPGTRLTVT.

CDR3 sequence: CASSLGTGTDTQYF. CDR3 nucleotides: TGTGCCAGCAGCTTGGGCACAGGCACAGATACGCAGTATTTT. V is TRBV5-6 and J is TRBJ2-3, with D uncertain. The length of the CDR3 is 14 residues. V dropped 0 bases and J dropped 1 base, with 6 bases sitting between them. Germline CDR1 and CDR2: SGHDT and YYEEEE.